This TCR beta chain is drawn from a study of CD8 T cells in ankylosing spondylitis. General study findings and limits: A TCR beta motif of about eight highly homologous variants appeared characteristic of ankylosing spondylitis blood.

The CDR3 is made up of 14 amino acids. Germline trimming cut 8 bases from V and 5 bases from J; bases unmatched to any gene: 9. 5'-RACE, quantitative and with molecular barcodes, yielded the TCR beta libraries. TCRdb re-called the 5' RACE reads through MiXCR, storing one row per CDR3 protein. The data hold under 850,000 distinct CDR3 sequences, with roughly 19% observed a single time. This clonotype was picked up a small number of times. Its specificity is unknown. The rearrangement joins TRBV12-3 or TRBV12-4 to TRBJ2-1; TRBD1 matches 7 bases. Sample: blood, either unsorted or a sorted T cell fraction (not recorded which). This sequence originates from a male donor with ankylosing spondylitis. The CDR3 DNA sequence: TGTGCCAGCGCACCGGGGACAGTGCACAATGAGCAGTTCTTC. Amino acids: CASAPGTVHNEQFF.